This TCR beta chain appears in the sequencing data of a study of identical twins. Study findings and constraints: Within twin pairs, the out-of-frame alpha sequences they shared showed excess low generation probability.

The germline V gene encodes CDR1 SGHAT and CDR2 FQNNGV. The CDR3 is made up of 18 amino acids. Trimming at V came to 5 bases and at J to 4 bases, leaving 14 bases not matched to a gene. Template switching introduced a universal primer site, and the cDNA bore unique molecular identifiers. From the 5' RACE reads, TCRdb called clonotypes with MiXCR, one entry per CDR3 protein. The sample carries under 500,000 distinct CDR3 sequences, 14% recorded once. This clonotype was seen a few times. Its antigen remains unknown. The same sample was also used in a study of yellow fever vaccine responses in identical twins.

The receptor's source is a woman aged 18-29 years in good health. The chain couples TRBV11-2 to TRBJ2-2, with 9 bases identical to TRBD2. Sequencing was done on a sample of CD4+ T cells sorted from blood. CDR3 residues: CASSRTKAGGGTTGELFF. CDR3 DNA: TGTGCCAGCAGCCGGACGAAAGCGGGAGGCGGGACCACCGGGGAGCTGTTTTTT.